Listed here is a single T cell receptor (beta chain). Its antigen is not identified. About 30,000 T cell genomes, or around 200 ng DNA, went into the sorted-subset replicate PCRs. Assay used: immunoSEQ multiplex PCR; TCRdb lists only in-frame clones, some missing. The sample has 2 million to 3 million clones; 93% are singletons. This entry comes from a study of shared clonotypes between healthy human individuals. Findings and caveats of the study: Donor clonotype sharing was expected to depend on sequencing depth.

Germline trimming cut 4 bases from V and 2 bases from J; bases unmatched to any gene: 3. The V gene's germline CDR1 is LGHNA and CDR2 YNFKEQ. The length of the CDR3 is 15 residues. Sample: naive CD4+ T cells from PBMCs. Described subset: CD45RA+ positively selected. This receptor was obtained from a man in his late teens or twenties in good health. Some clones in this sample may be carry-over from other donors' samples. V is TRBV4-2 and J is TRBJ2-5; 11 bases are a match to TRBD2. The CDR3 DNA sequence: TGTGCCAGCAGCCGGACTAGCGGGCAACAAGAGACCCAGTACTTC. It specifies CASSRTSGQQETQYF.